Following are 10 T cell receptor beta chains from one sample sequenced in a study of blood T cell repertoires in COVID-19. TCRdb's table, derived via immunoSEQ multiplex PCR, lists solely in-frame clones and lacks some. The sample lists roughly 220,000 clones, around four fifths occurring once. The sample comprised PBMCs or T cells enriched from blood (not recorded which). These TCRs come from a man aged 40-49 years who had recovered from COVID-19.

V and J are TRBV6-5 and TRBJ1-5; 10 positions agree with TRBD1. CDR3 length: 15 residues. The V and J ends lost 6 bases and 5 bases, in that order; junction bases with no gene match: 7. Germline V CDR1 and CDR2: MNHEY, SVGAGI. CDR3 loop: CASSPRDRGYQPQHF. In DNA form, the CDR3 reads TGTGCCAGCAGCCCCCGGGACAGGGGATATCAGCCCCAGCATTTT.

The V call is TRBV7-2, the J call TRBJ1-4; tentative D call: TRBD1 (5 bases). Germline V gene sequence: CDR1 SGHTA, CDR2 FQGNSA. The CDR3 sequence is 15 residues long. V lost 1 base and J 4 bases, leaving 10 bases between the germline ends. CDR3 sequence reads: CASSLDPGVNEKLFF. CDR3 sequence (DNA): TGTGCCAGCAGCTTAGATCCGGGGGTTAATGAAAAACTGTTTTTT. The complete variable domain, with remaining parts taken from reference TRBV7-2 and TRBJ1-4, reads GAGVSQSPSNKVTEKGKDVELRCDPISGHTALYWYRQSLGQGLEFLIYFQGNSAPDKSGLPSDRFSAERTGGSVSTLTIQRTQQEDSAVYLCASSLDPGVNEKLFFGSGTQLSVL.

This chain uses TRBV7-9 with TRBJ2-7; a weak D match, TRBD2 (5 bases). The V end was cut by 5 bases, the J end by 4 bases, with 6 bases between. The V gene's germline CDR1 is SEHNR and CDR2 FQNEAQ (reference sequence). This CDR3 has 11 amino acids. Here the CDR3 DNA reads TGTGCCAGCAGCCCGGGGTACGAGCAGTACTTC. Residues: CASSPGYEQYF.

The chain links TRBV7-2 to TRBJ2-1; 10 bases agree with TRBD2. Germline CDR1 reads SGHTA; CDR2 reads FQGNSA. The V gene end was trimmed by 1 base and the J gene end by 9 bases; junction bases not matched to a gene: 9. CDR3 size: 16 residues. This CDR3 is CASSLVSGGASGEQFF. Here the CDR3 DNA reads TGTGCCAGCAGCTTAGTCAGCGGGGGGGCCTCGGGTGAGCAGTTCTTC. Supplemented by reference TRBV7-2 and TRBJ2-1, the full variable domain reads GAGVSQSPSNKVTEKGKDVELRCDPISGHTALYWYRQSLGQGLEFLIYFQGNSAPDKSGLPSDRFSAERTGGSVSTLTIQRTQQEDSAVYLCASSLVSGGASGEQFFGPGTRLTVL.

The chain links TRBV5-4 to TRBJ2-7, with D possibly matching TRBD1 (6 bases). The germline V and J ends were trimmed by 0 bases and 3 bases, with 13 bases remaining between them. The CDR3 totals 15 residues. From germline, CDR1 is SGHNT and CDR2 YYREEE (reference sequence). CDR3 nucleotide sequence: TGTGCCAGCAGCTTGGGTAGCGAAGGGGGCTACGAGCAGTACTTC. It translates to CASSLGSEGGYEQYF. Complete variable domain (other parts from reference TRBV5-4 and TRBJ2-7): ETGVTQSPTHLIKTRGQQVTLRCSSQSGHNTVSWYQQALGQGPQFIFQYYREEENGRGNFPPRFSGLQFPNYSSELNVNALELDDSALYLCASSLGSEGGYEQYFGPGTRLTVT.

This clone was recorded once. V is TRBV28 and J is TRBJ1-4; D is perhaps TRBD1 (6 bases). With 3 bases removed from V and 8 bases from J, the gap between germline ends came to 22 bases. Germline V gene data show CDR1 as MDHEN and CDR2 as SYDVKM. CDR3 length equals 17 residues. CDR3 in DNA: TGTGCCAGCAGTTTCCTCGGGGGGGCAGGGGTTGGCGAAAAACTGTTTTTT. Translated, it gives CASSFLGGAGVGEKLFF.

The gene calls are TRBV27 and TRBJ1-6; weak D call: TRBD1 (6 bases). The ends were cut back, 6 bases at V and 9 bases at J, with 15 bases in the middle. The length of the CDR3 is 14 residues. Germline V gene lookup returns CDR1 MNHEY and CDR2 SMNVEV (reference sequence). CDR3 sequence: CASSSDRPVSPLHF. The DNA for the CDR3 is TGTGCCAGCAGCTCCGACAGGCCAGTTTCACCCCTCCACTTT.

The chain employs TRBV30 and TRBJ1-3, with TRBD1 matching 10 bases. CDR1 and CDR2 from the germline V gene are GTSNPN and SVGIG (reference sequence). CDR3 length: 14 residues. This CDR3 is CVGKGQGAGNTIYF. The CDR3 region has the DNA TGTGTGGGTAAAGGACAGGGGGCTGGAAACACCATATATTTT. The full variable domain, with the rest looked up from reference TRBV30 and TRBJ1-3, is SQTIHQWPATLVQPVGSPLSLECTVEGTSNPNLYWYRQAAGRGLQLLFYSVGIGQISSEVPQNLSASRPQDRQFILSSKKLLLSDSGFYLCVGKGQGAGNTIYFGEGSWLTVV.

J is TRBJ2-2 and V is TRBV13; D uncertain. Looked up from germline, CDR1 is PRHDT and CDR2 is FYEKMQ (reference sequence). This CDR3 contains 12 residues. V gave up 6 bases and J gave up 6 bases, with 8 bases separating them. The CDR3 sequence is CASRREPGELFF. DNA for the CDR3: TGTGCCAGCAGGAGAGAGCCCGGGGAGCTGTTTTTT.

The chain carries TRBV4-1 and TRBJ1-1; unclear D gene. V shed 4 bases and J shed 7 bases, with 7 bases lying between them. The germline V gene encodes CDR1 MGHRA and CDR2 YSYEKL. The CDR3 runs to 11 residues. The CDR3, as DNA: TGCGCCAGCAGCCTAGGAGTTGAAGCTTTCTTT. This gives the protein CASSLGVEAFF.